The 11 T cell receptor beta chains given below trace back to one sample, sequenced in a study of shared clonotypes between healthy human individuals. Only in-frame clones appear in the TCRdb table, and some are missing; sequencing was by immunoSEQ multiplex PCR. The table lists around 1,000,000 clones, roughly 80% of them singletons. The sequencing sample was made of memory CD4+ T cells from PBMCs. Subset noted: CD45RA-negative fraction. These receptor sequences come from a man between 18 and 29 years old in good health. Some clones in this sample may be carry-over from other donors' samples.

The V gene is TRBV30, the J gene TRBJ2-1; D remains unclear. V lost 0 bases and J 7 bases, leaving 10 bases between the germline ends. From germline, CDR1 is GTSNPN and CDR2 SVGIG (reference sequence). CDR3 size: 13 residues. The CDR3 region has the DNA TGTGCCTGGAGTGTTTGGGGAAGGAATGAGCAGTTCTTC. It encodes CAWSVWGRNEQFF.

The table lists this clone with a few counts. The chain couples TRBV7-9 to TRBJ1-1; tentative D call: TRBD1 (5 bases). Germline CDR1 reads SEHNR; CDR2 reads FQNEAQ (reference sequence). The CDR3 totals 15 residues. The V end was cut by 0 bases, the J end by 1 base, with 9 bases between. The CDR3 sequence is CASSLASQGNTEAFF. DNA for the CDR3: TGTGCCAGCAGCTTAGCGTCTCAGGGGAACACTGAAGCTTTCTTT.

V and J are TRBV7-6 and TRBJ1-3; D gene uncertain. CDR3 length: 16 residues. V was clipped by 5 bases and J by 0 bases, with 14 bases between them. Per the germline V gene, CDR1 is SGHVS and CDR2 is FNYEAQ. The CDR3 is CASSRGLLSSGNTIYF. The DNA for the CDR3 is TGTGCCAGCAGCCGTGGACTGCTTAGCTCTGGAAACACCATATATTTT.

The V gene is TRBV7-9, the J gene TRBJ2-2, with D perhaps TRBD1 or TRBD2 (5 bases each). V was shortened by 4 bases and J by 4 bases, with 13 bases between the two germline ends. The V gene's germline CDR1 is SEHNR and CDR2 FQNEAQ (reference sequence). The CDR3 runs 15 residues. The CDR3 loop is CASSSWDPSTGELFF. CDR3 in DNA: TGTGCCAGCAGCTCATGGGACCCCAGCACCGGGGAGCTGTTTTTT.

This sequence joins TRBV27 and TRBJ2-7; 9 bases align to TRBD1. The trim removed 5 bases at V and 5 bases at J, leaving 10 bases unmatched. This CDR3 contains 15 residues. CDR1 MNHEY and CDR2 SMNVEV come from the germline V gene (reference sequence). In DNA, the CDR3 is TGTGCCAGCAGTCGACCCTACAGGGGGCTGGACGAGCAGTACTTC. Translation gives CASSRPYRGLDEQYF.

This clone has just a few counts. The CDR3 DNA reads as TGCGCCAGCAGCCTGGACGGCAGCTCGGGCGAGCAGTACTTC. It codes for CASSLDGSSGEQYF. The chain uses TRBV5-1 and TRBJ2-7; no reliable D call. V was shortened by 4 bases and J by 6 bases, with 17 bases between the two germline ends. Germline values: CDR1 SGHRS, CDR2 YFSETQ. The CDR3 has 14 residues.

The chain couples TRBV4-2 to TRBJ2-7, with 7 nucleotides matching TRBD2. In germline, CDR1 is LGHNA, CDR2 YNFKEQ. This CDR3 has 16 amino acids. V trimming: 0 bases; J trimming: 3 bases; junction bases outside the gene matches: 8. CDR3 sequence reads: CASSQDGAGVLYEQYF. The CDR3 DNA sequence: TGTGCCAGCAGCCAAGATGGCGCGGGAGTCCTCTACGAGCAGTACTTC.

V gene TRBV10-2 combines with J gene TRBJ2-7; no clear D. There are 12 residues in the CDR3. Deletions cut 8 bases from V and 5 bases from J, with 13 bases between. Germline CDR1 reads WSHSY; CDR2 reads SAAADI. The DNA for the CDR3 is TGCGCCAGCTTGTCGGTGGGCCACGAGCAGTACTTC. This codes for CASLSVGHEQYF.

The rearrangement joins TRBV7-2 to TRBJ1-3; D gene ambiguous. V lost 4 bases, J lost 0 bases, and 10 bases lay in between. This CDR3 has 15 residues. Germline values: CDR1 SGHTA, CDR2 FQGNSA. The CDR3 is CASSSAGFSGNTIYF. As DNA, the CDR3 is TGTGCCAGCAGCTCCGCAGGATTCTCTGGAAACACCATATATTTT.

This chain uses TRBV11-2 with TRBJ2-6; 9 bases agree with TRBD1. The CDR3 runs 18 residues. The germline gives CDR1 SGHAT, CDR2 FQNNGV. Trimming took 4 bases from V and 1 from J; bases not matched to a gene: 8. In nucleotides, the CDR3 is TGTGCCAGCAGCTCCCCGGGACAGGGTGGATCTGGGGCCAACGTCCTGACTTTC. This sequence encodes CASSSPGQGGSGANVLTF.

V gene TRBV19 combines with J gene TRBJ2-1; TRBD2 agrees at 15 bases. The CDR3 totals 20 residues. Unmatched junction bases numbered 10, after V lost 1 base and J lost 3 bases. CDR1 and CDR2 (germline): LNHDA, SQIVND (reference sequence). CDR3 nucleotides: TGTGCCAGTAGTATAGCCCCGGGACTAGCGGGAGGTCCCCTCTACAATGAGCAGTTCTTC. This codes for CASSIAPGLAGGPLYNEQFF.